This is a list of T cell receptor beta chains from one sample in a study of cytotoxic CD8 clonotypes in ibrutinib-treated CLL. Some clones are missing from TCRdb's copy, which holds only in-frame ones; the method was immunoSEQ multiplex PCR. The sample contains 19,000 or so clones, about 61% of which appear only once. This material consisted of PBMCs, taken after 12 months of ibrutinib treatment. The origin of the receptors is a human donor with chronic lymphocytic leukemia. Each CDR3 is given with its conserved first and last residue. D genes are given only for firm matches. Clone size is shown for a subset of rows, as once, few, many or a class of expanded clone.

>few|TRBJ1-1|TRBV19|-
TGTGCCAGTAGTATAGATCTCAGGCCTGAGTTACACACTGAAGCTTTCTTT
CASSIDLRPELHTEAFF
>-|TRBJ1-4|TRBV9|TRBD1
TGTGCCAGCAGCCCACGATCAGGGGGCGGGCGGGAAAAACTGTTTTTT
CASSPRSGGGREKLFF
>-|TRBJ2-2|TRBV21-1|-
TGTGCCAGCAGCTCGAAAGTCCACCGGGAGCTGTTTTTT
CASSSKVHRELFF
>-|TRBJ2-3|TRBV4-1|TRBD2
TGCGCCAGCAGCCCAGCGGGGTCGAACACAGATACGCAGTATTTT
CASSPAGSNTDTQYF
>-|TRBJ2-7|TRBV29-1|TRBD2
TGCAGCGTTCTGGGACTAGCGGGAGGCGAGCAGTACTTC
CSVLGLAGGEQYF
>once|TRBJ2-7|TRBV2|-
TGTGCCAGCAGTGACTGGGACACCTACGAGCAGTACTTC
CASSDWDTYEQYF
>few|TRBJ2-1|TRBV5-6|TRBD2
TGTGCCAGCAGCTTGTTATCTGCGGGACTAAGTGTAAATGAGCAGTTCTTC
CASSLLSAGLSVNEQFF
>few|TRBJ2-1|TRBV19|TRBD2
TGTGCCAGTAGACCAGGAGGCGGGAGGGAGGACAATGAGCAGTTCTTC
CASRPGGGREDNEQFF
>-|TRBJ1-4|TRBV19|-
TGTGCCAGTAGTCCCTGGAGGAGGGTGGAGAATGAAAAACTGTTTTTT
CASSPWRRVENEKLFF
>-|TRBJ2-3|TRBV10-3|TRBD2
TGTGCCACCGTAGCGGGAGGGATCTCAGATACGCAGTATTTT
CATVAGGISDTQYF
>-|TRBJ2-7|TRBV27|-
TGTGCCAGCAGTTTAGTTGGGGTTTTACCTTACGAGCAGTACTTC
CASSLVGVLPYEQYF
>-|TRBJ1-1|TRBV19|-
TGTGCCAGTAGTATTCCGACCCCAGCAGGGCAAGCTTTCTTT
CASSIPTPAGQAFF
>-|TRBJ1-1|TRBV27|-
TGTGCCAGCAGTTTTTTTGGGGCCACTGAAGCTTTCTTT
CASSFFGATEAFF
>-|TRBJ2-2|TRBV5-1|TRBD1
TGCGCCAGCAGCTTTACAGGGGGAAGGATCGGGGAGCTGTTTTTT
CASSFTGGRIGELFF
>-|TRBJ1-2|TRBV27|TRBD1
TGTGCCAGCACCGGGACAGGGGGCCAAACTTATGGCTACACCTTC
CASTGTGGQTYGYTF
>once|TRBJ2-7|TRBV14|-
TGTGCCAGCAGCGCACTAACGGGCTACTCCTACGAGCAGTACTTC
CASSALTGYSYEQYF
>-|TRBJ2-2|TRBV6-1|TRBD1
TGTGCCAGTCTACAGGGGGCAGGTGCCGGGGAGCTGTTTTTT
CASLQGAGAGELFF
>-|TRBJ2-1|TRBV5-4|-
TGTGCCAGCAGCAAGGAGCTGATCCACAATGAGCAGTTCTTC
CASSKELIHNEQFF
>-|TRBJ1-5|TRBV28|TRBD1
TGTGCCAGCAGTTTACTGGGTGGGAGACAGGGGGCTTCGGTCAATCAGCCCCAGCATTTT
CASSLLGGRQGASVNQPQHF
>-|TRBJ2-2|TRBV28|-
TGTGCCAGCAGTTTAGGAGGGGGACCCGGGGAGCTGTTTTTT
CASSLGGGPGELFF
>-|TRBJ1-4|TRBV5-1|-
TGCGCCAGCAGCTTGGACCCTGTCCCGGGACACGGGGGAGCTAATGAAAAACTGTTTTTT
CASSLDPVPGHGGANEKLFF
>medium-sized|TRBJ2-7|TRBV29-1|TRBD1
TGCAGCGTTGAAGTAGGGACAGCCGATTACGAGCAGTACTTC
CSVEVGTADYEQYF
>-|TRBJ2-7|TRBV4-2|-
TGTGCCAGCAGCCGGGGGGTAGCGGACTACGAGCAGTACTTC
CASSRGVADYEQYF
>-|TRBJ2-2|TRBV11-2|TRBD1
TGTGCCAGCAGCTTCGGGGACAGGGGGCCGATCGGGGAGCTGTTTTTT
CASSFGDRGPIGELFF
>-|TRBJ2-7|TRBV10-3|TRBD1
TGTGCCATCAGTAGCAACACAGGGGGCGCCCCGAGTGAGCAGTACTTC
CAISSNTGGAPSEQYF
>once|TRBJ1-4|TRBV10-2|TRBD1
TGCGCCAGCAGTTTCACAGGGGCTAATGAAAAACTGTTTTTT
CASSFTGANEKLFF
>few|TRBJ1-1|TRBV7-9|-
TGTGCCAGCAGCTTTTTGGGCAGGGAGAACACTGAAGCTTTCTTT
CASSFLGRENTEAFF
>-|TRBJ2-7|TRBV11-1|-
TGTGCCAGCAGCTTATGGGACACCTCTGCCGAGCAGTACTTC
CASSLWDTSAEQYF
>-|TRBJ2-7|TRBV4-2|TRBD2
TGTGCCAGCAGCCAAGTCCCCTGGGGGGAGGGTGGCGAGCAGTACTTC
CASSQVPWGEGGEQYF
>few|TRBJ1-5|TRBV5-6|-
TGTGCCAGCAGCCGGACCGGGACCTTAGAAAGCAATCAGCCCCAGCATTTT
CASSRTGTLESNQPQHF
>-|TRBJ1-2|TRBV28|-
TGTGCCAGCAGTTCCCCGGGACGGAACTATGGCTACACCTTC
CASSSPGRNYGYTF
>-|TRBJ2-2|TRBV6-4|-
TGTGCCAGCAGTCAACAGCTGAACACCGGGGAGCTGTTTTTT
CASSQQLNTGELFF
>-|TRBJ2-1|TRBV11-2|TRBD2
TGTGCCAGCAGCTTAGAGGCTAGCGGGAGGGCACAAGTCTACAATGAGCAGTTCTTC
CASSLEASGRAQVYNEQFF
>-|TRBJ2-1|TRBV28|-
TGTGCCAGCAGTGTAGCGGTCGCTTACAATGAGCAGTTCTTC
CASSVAVAYNEQFF
>-|TRBJ1-4|TRBV19|TRBD1
TGTGCCAGTGCTGGACAGGGGTCTGAAAAACTGTTTTTT
CASAGQGSEKLFF
>-|TRBJ2-1|TRBV7-9|-
TGTGCCAGCAGCTCGGACTGGGGCTCCTACAATGAGCAGTTCTTC
CASSSDWGSYNEQFF
>-|TRBJ2-2|TRBV6-6|-
TGTGCCAGCGGTCAGGATTTCAACACCGGGGAGCTGTTTTTT
CASGQDFNTGELFF
>-|TRBJ1-5|TRBV6-5|-
TGTGCCAGCAGCCTTAGGTCCAATCAGCCCCAGCATTTT
CASSLRSNQPQHF
>-|TRBJ2-3|TRBV7-8|TRBD2
TGTGCCAGCAGCTTGAGGGCTCGCGGGAGGGGAGATACGCAGTATTTT
CASSLRARGRGDTQYF
>-|TRBJ2-7|TRBV9|-
TGTGCCAGCAGCGTAGGGGGCACCCACTACGAGCAGTACTTC
CASSVGGTHYEQYF
>-|TRBJ2-7|TRBV5-4|-
TGTGCCAGCAGCTTGGGTCGGGACTCCTACGAGCAGTACTTC
CASSLGRDSYEQYF
>-|TRBJ1-1|TRBV4-2|-
TGTGCCAGCAGCCAAGGGTTGTTAGGGGACACTGAAGCTTTCTTT
CASSQGLLGDTEAFF
>-|TRBJ2-1|TRBV14|TRBD2
TGTGCCAGCAGCCTTAGCGGGAGGACGTTGTTCTTC
CASSLSGRTLFF
>-|TRBJ2-7|TRBV30|TRBD2
TGTGCCTGGAGAGTTATAGCGGGAGCGGCCGAGCAGTACTTC
CAWRVIAGAAEQYF
>-|TRBJ2-6|TRBV30|-
TGTGCCTGGAGTCGGGTGCCGGGGTGGGGTGGGGCCAACGTCCTGACTTTC
CAWSRVPGWGGANVLTF
>-|TRBJ1-2|TRBV2|-
TGTGCCAGCAGTGAAAATAACGCGTTATTCGGCTACACCTTC
CASSENNALFGYTF
>-|TRBJ2-1|TRBV5-6|-
TGTGCCAGCAGCTTGGCCGCGTCGGATTATCGGCTTGAGCAGTTCTTC
CASSLAASDYRLEQFF
>-|TRBJ1-4|TRBV5-1|TRBD1
TGCGCCAGCAGCTTGCAACAGGGGGAAAAACTGTTTTTT
CASSLQQGEKLFF
>-|TRBJ2-5|TRBV5-1|TRBD1
TGCGCCAGCAGCTTCGGGACAGCCGCAGAGACCCAGTACTTC
CASSFGTAAETQYF
>-|TRBJ2-7|TRBV19|TRBD2
TGTGCCAGTAGTCGCGGGAGAGTCGACGAGCAGTACTTC
CASSRGRVDEQYF
>once|TRBJ1-2|TRBV19|TRBD1
TGTGCCAGTAGTATGAGGACAGGGGGCGCGGACTATGGCTACACCTTC
CASSMRTGGADYGYTF
>-|TRBJ2-1|TRBV5-6|TRBD1
TGTGCCAGCAGCGGATGGGACAGGGGCGATTTTAACTACAATGAGCAGTTCTTC
CASSGWDRGDFNYNEQFF
>-|TRBJ2-7|TRBV30|-
TGTGCCGGGGACACAGCCTACGAGCAGTACTTC
CAGDTAYEQYF